One and the same sample provided the 17 T cell receptor beta chains below, sequenced in a study of cytomegalovirus exposure and HLA in healthy donors. Primers: 60 Vbeta forward and 13 Jbeta reverse. Libraries were prepared by immunoSEQ multiplex PCR; TCRdb keeps only in-frame clonotypes and omits some of them. In the table there are more than 85,000 clones, less than 10% of which are singletons. The sequenced sample was PBMCs. The receptors shown here come from a man over 45 in good health and CMV-seropositive.

This clone was seen a few times. The chain links TRBV18 to TRBJ1-6; possible D gene TRBD1, 6 bases. The ends were cut back, 0 bases at V and 7 bases at J, with 10 bases in the middle. This CDR3 contains 15 residues. Germline V gives CDR1 KGHSH, CDR2 LQKENI. The CDR3 sequence is CASSPPTGTNSPLHF. In nucleotides, the CDR3 is TGTGCCAGCTCACCACCGACAGGAACGAATTCACCCCTCCACTTT.

The V gene is TRBV6-1, the J gene TRBJ2-1; D perhaps matches TRBD1 (6 bases). The CDR3 length is 12 residues. Germline V gene lookup returns CDR1 MNHNS and CDR2 SASEGT. Trimming left V 7 bases short and J 7 bases short, with 11 bases between. CDR3 residues: CASTPRGNEQFF. The CDR3 DNA is TGTGCCAGCACCCCAAGGGGGAATGAGCAGTTCTTC.

The CDR3 loop is CASSPGLAEYNEQFF. The CDR3 region has the DNA TGCGCCAGCAGCCCAGGACTAGCGGAGTACAATGAGCAGTTCTTC. The chain uses TRBV5-1 and TRBJ2-1, with 10 bases identical to TRBD2. This CDR3 contains 15 residues. The germline V gene has CDR1 SGHRS and CDR2 YFSETQ. V was pared by 4 bases and J by 4 bases, with 5 bases of the junction left unmatched.

This clone was recorded at least ten times. J is TRBJ2-6 and V is TRBV6-1; a weak D match, TRBD1 (5 bases). Looked up from germline, CDR1 is MNHNS and CDR2 is SASEGT. This CDR3 is 15 amino acids long. V was pared by 7 bases and J by 0 bases, with 10 bases between. The CDR3 loop reads CASTPGHSGANVLTF. The CDR3 DNA is TGTGCCAGCACTCCAGGGCACTCTGGGGCCAACGTCCTGACTTTC.

This clone was recorded a few times. The gene calls are TRBV5-1 and TRBJ2-1, with 7 bases lining up with TRBD2. Losses at the gene ends were 3 bases for V and 5 bases for J; bases not matched to a gene: 8. This CDR3 has 15 amino acids. Per the germline V gene, CDR1 is SGHRS and CDR2 is YFSETQ. This CDR3 is CASSSEAGPNNEQFF. As DNA, the CDR3 is TGCGCCAGCAGCTCGGAAGCGGGGCCAAACAATGAGCAGTTCTTC.

The chain has TRBV6-6 and TRBJ1-3; no clear D gene. The CDR3 runs 14 residues. Trimming took off 3 bases at V and 7 bases at J, with 13 bases between the two ends. CDR1 is MNHNY and CDR2 is SVGAGI in the germline V gene (reference sequence). In DNA form, the CDR3 reads TGTGCCAGCAGTTATCGCCCTCAAGAGAACACCATATATTTT. This sequence encodes CASSYRPQENTIYF.

The chain links TRBV5-4 to TRBJ2-3; a weak D match, TRBD2 (5 bases). The germline CDR1 and CDR2 sequences are SGHNT and YYREEE (reference sequence). CDR3 length: 15 residues. Trimming cost V 1 base and J 2 bases, with 11 bases left between them. The CDR3 DNA follows: TGTGCCAGCAGCTTGCAGCGGACGTCCACAGATACGCAGTATTTT. It is translated as CASSLQRTSTDTQYF.

This clone occurred a few times. The chain has TRBV5-8 and TRBJ1-5, with 8 bases aligning to TRBD1. The CDR3 covers 18 residues. Germline CDR1 SGHTS, CDR2 YDEGEE. J gave up 7 bases and V 4 bases, and 19 bases lay outside the gene matches. CDR3 loop: CASSLRLLSQGAGQPQHF. In nucleotides, the CDR3 is TGTGCCAGCAGCCTGCGTCTTCTGTCCCAGGGGGCCGGACAGCCCCAGCATTTT.

This chain links TRBV29-1 with TRBJ2-1; weak D call: TRBD2 (6 bases). Germline CDR1 is SQVTM and CDR2 is ANQGSEA. The CDR3 consists of 13 residues. Trimming shortened V by 4 bases and J by 8 bases, and 15 bases separated the two germline ends. The CDR3 nucleotides read TGCAGCGTTGCCCCGGGACTCAGGGATGAGCAGTTCTTC. Translation: CSVAPGLRDEQFF.

The chain employs TRBV18 and TRBJ2-1, with 7 positions matching TRBD2. Losses at the gene ends were 0 bases for V and 2 bases for J; bases not matched to a gene: 4. From germline, CDR1 is KGHSH and CDR2 LQKENI. The CDR3 length is 16 residues. The CDR3 reads CASSPPTGGAYNEQFF. For the CDR3, the DNA is TGTGCCAGCTCACCACCTACGGGAGGAGCCTACAATGAGCAGTTCTTC.

In this sample, this clone turned up a few times. The chain uses TRBV9 and TRBJ2-1; 8 nucleotides line up with TRBD2. Germline V CDR1 and CDR2: SGDLS, YYNGEE. V was clipped by 0 bases and J by 8 bases; unmatched bases: 7. CDR3 size: 15 residues. CDR3 DNA sequence: TGTGCCAGCAGCGTAGGAAGCGGGAGAGCGGATGAGCAGTTCTTC. Protein product: CASSVGSGRADEQFF.

The chain recombines TRBV2 with TRBJ1-5, with a tentative D call TRBD1 (5 bases). The V gene lost 9 bases and the J gene lost 2 bases, with 17 bases spanning the gap. From germline, CDR1 is SNHLY and CDR2 FYNNEI. CDR3 size: 15 residues. As DNA, the CDR3 is TGTGCCAGTGCGCGGGGCGCGGAAGGCAATCAGCCCCAGCATTTT. Translation: CASARGAEGNQPQHF.

J is TRBJ2-7 and V is TRBV19; D possibly corresponds to TRBD1 (5 bases). Trimming shortened V by 5 bases and J by 2 bases, and 19 bases separated the two germline ends. Germline-derived CDR1 and CDR2 are LNHDA and SQIVND (reference sequence). The CDR3 has 16 residues. CDR3 loop: CASSSRQPPMPYEQYF. For the CDR3, the DNA is TGTGCCAGTAGTTCCCGACAGCCTCCGATGCCCTACGAGCAGTACTTC.

This clone was detected only a few times. The chain carries TRBV6-5 and TRBJ1-2; the D is unclear. Trimming pared 6 bases from V and 8 bases from J, leaving 16 bases between. CDR1 is MNHEY and CDR2 is SVGAGI in the germline V gene. The CDR3 sequence is 13 residues long. The CDR3 spells CASRASVEGGYTF. The CDR3 DNA is TGTGCCAGCAGAGCCTCGGTAGAGGGAGGCTACACCTTC.

The V call is TRBV28, the J call TRBJ2-7; TRBD1 aligns across 7 bases. Trimming cost V 6 bases and J 3 bases; bases outside gene matches: 11. This CDR3 has 15 amino acids. CDR1 is MDHEN and CDR2 is SYDVKM in the germline V gene. CDR3 bases: TGTGCCAGCAGCCTCCGAACGACAGGGAACTACGAGCAGTACTTC. Encoded protein: CASSLRTTGNYEQYF.

This clone was counted between two and nine times. CDR3: CASSFGGAGSPLHF. The DNA of the CDR3 is TGCGCCAGCAGCTTTGGAGGGGCTGGTTCACCCCTCCACTTT. The V and J genes are TRBV5-1 and TRBJ1-6, with D tentatively TRBD1 (5 bases). V lost 2 bases and J 9 bases, leaving 12 bases between the germline ends. The CDR3 spans 14 residues. Germline V gives CDR1 SGHRS, CDR2 YFSETQ.

This rearrangement joins TRBV18 to TRBJ1-1; D not resolved. V lost 6 bases, J lost 1 base, and 9 bases lay in between. CDR1 and CDR2 (germline): KGHSH, LQKENI. The CDR3 loop spans 13 amino acids. The CDR3 sequence: CASSRTGNTEAFF. The CDR3 coding sequence is TGTGCCAGCTCTCGGACTGGGAACACTGAAGCTTTCTTT.